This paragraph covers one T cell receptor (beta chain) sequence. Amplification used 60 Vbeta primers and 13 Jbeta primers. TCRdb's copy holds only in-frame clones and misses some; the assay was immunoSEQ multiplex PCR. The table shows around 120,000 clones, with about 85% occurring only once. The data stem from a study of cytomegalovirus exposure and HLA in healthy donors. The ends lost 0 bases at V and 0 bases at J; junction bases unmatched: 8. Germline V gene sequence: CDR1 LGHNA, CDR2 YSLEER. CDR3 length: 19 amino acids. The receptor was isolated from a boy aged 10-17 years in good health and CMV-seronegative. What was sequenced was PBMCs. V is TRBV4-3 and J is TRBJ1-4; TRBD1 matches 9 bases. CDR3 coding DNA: TGCGCCAGCAGCCAAGAATGGGACAGGGCCCCGGCAACTAATGAAAAACTGTTTTTT. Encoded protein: CASSQEWDRAPATNEKLFF.